This T cell receptor (beta chain) emerged from a study of T cell clones after liver transplantation. Clones were read by immunoSEQ multiplex PCR, and TCRdb kept only the in-frame ones, dropping some. The sample contains 45,000 to 60,000 clones, around 85% of which appear only once. Trimming stripped 3 bases from V and 5 bases from J, with 18 bases between. The CDR3 is 15 amino acids. From germline, CDR1 is SGDLS and CDR2 YYNGEE. This TCR was recovered from a human patient who received a liver transplant. A subset of T cells may come from the graft donor. Sequencing used CD8+ T cells from blood, obtained 12 months after liver transplant. The V call is TRBV9, the J call TRBJ2-7; D may correspond to TRBD1 or TRBD2 (5 bases each). CDR3 DNA: TGTGCCAGCAGCGCCAATCCGGGACCTCATCACGAGCAGTACTTC. Residues: CASSANPGPHHEQYF.